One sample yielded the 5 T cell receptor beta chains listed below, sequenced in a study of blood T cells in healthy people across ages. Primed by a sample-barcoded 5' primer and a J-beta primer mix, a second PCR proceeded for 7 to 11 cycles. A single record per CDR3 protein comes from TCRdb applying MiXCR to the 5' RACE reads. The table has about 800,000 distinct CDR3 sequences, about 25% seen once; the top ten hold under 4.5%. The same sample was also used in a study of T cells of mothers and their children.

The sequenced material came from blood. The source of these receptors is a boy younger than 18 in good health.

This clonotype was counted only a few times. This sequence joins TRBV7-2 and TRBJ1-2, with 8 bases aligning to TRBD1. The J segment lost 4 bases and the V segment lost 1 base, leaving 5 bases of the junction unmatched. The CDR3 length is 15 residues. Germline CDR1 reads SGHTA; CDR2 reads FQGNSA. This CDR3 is CASSLEAGQGYGYTF. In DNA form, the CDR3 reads TGTGCCAGCAGCTTAGAGGCCGGACAGGGCTATGGCTACACCTTC.

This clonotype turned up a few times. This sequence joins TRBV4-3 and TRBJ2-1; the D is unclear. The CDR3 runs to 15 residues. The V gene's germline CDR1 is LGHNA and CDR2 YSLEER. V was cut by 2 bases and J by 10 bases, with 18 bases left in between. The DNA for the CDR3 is TGCGCCAGCAGCCAAACTGAAGGGCACCCCGAAGAGCAGTTCTTC. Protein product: CASSQTEGHPEEQFF.

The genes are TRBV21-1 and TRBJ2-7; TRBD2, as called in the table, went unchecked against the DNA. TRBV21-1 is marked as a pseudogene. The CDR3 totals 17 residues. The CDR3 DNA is TGTGCCAGCAGCATGCCCATTGGGGCGGGAGGCGATTGGGAGCAGTACTTC. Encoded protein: CASSMPIGAGGDWEQYF.

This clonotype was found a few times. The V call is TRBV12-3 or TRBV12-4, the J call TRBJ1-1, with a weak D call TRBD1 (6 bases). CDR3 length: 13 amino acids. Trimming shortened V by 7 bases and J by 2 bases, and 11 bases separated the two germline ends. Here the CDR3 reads CASKGGQNTEAFF. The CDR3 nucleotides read TGTGCCAGCAAGGGGGGTCAAAACACTGAAGCTTTCTTT.

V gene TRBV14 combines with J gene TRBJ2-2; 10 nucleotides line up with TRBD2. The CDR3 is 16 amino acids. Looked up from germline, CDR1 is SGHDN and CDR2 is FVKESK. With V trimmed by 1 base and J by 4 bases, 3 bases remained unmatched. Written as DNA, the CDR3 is TGTGCCAGCAGCCAAGTGGGACTAGCGAGCACCGGGGAGCTGTTTTTT. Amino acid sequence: CASSQVGLASTGELFF.